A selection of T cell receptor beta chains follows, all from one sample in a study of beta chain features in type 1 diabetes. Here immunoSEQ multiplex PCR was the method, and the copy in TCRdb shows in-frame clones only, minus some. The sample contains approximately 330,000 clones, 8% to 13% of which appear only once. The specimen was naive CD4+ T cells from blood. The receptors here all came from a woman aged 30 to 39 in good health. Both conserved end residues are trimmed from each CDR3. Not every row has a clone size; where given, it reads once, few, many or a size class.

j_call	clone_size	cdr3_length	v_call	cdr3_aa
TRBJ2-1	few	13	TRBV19	ASSIPGKNYNEQF
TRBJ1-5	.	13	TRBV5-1	ASSLEAGPNQPQH
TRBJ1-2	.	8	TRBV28	ASSDYGYT
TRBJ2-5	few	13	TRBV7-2	ASRSTSGRPETQY
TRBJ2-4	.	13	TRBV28	ASSLARLAKNIQY
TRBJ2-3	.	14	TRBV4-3	ASSQDKLAGADTQY
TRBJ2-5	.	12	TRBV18	ASSRDRGQETQY
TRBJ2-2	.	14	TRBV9	ASSPRGGLASGELF
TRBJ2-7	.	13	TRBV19	ASSHKGTGLPEQY
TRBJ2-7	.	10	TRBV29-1	SGGTSGYEQY
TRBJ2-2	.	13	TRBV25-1	ASSDSQGGAGELF
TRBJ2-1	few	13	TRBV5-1	ASSPTSGRGGQQF
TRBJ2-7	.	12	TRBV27	ASSTGPFSYEQY
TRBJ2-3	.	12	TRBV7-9	ASSLLAGTDTQY
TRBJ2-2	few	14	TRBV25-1	ASSESLGVGTGELF
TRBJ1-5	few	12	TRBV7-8	ASSLRDRDQPQH
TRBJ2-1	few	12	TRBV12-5	ASGLTGRDNEQF
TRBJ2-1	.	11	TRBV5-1	ASSELAFNEQF
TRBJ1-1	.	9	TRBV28	ASHTGLKAF
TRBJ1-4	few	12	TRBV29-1	SVPGQGANEKLF
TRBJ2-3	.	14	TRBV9	ASSASGTGYTDTQY
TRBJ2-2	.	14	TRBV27	ASSMGQARVPGELF
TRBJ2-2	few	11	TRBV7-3	ASSFGAGRELF
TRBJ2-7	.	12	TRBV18	ASRRPGTGNEQY
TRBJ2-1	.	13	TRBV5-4	ASSGGLAGRHEQF
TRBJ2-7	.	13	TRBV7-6	ASSSELAGVSEQY
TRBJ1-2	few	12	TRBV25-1	ASSEADRGEGYT
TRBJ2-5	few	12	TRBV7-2	ASSVDRGRETQY
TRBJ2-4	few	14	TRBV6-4	ASSDSFRAAKNIQY
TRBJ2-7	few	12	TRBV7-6	ASSRGPGAYEQY
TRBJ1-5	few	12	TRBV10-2	ASSHTRGSQPQH
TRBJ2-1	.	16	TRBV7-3	ASSLTRASGLGYNEQF
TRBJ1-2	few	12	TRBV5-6	ASSHDSKQSGYT
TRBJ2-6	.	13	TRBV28	ASSRGGTGANVLT
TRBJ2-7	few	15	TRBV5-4	ASSPVTGREYSYEQY
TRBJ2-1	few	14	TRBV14	ASSQGGGTGRNEQF
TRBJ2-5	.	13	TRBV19	ASSASTGLQETQY
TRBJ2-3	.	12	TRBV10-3	AISESRGGDTQY
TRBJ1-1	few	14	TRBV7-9	ASSSPRDRANTEAF
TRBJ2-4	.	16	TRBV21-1	ASSLRSSGNQGKNIQY
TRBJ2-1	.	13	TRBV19	ASSVSGSSYNEQF
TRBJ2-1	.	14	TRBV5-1	ASSLVTGSSYNEQF
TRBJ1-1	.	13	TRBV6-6	ASTERTGGGTEAF
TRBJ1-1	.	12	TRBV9	ASSESGQNTEAF
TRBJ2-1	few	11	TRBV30	ASHPLVEDEQF
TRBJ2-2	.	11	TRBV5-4	ASSLGTGKELF
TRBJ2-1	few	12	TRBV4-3	ASSQELLGGEQF
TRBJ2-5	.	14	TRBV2	ASSKNYGQRQETQY